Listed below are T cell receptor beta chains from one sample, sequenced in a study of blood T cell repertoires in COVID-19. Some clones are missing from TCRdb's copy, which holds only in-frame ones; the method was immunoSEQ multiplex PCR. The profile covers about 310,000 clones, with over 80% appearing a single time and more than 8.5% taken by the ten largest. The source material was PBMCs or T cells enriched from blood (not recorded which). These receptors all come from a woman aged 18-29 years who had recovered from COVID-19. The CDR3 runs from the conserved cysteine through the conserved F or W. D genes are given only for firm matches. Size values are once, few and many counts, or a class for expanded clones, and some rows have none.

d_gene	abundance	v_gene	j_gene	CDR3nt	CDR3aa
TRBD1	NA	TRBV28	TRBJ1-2	TGTGCCAGCAGTCCCAACAGGGGGCCGCGATTTGTTAACTATGGCTACACCTTC	CASSPNRGPRFVNYGYTF
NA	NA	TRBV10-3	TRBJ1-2	TGTGCCATCAGTGAGGACCTCGGGTATGGCTACACCTTC	CAISEDLGYGYTF
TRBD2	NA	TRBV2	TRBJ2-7	TGTGCCAGCATCTCGACTAGCGGGAGTGCTTACGAGCAGTACTTC	CASISTSGSAYEQYF
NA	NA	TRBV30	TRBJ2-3	TGTGCCTGGAGCCCAGCGGGTACGCAGTATTTT	CAWSPAGTQYF
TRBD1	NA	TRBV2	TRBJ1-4	TGTGCCAGCAATCCGGACAGGGGGAGTGAAAAACTGTTTTTT	CASNPDRGSEKLFF
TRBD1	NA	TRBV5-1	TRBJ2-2	TGCGCCAGCAGCTTGGAGGCAGGGGGCGTCACCGGGGAGCTGTTTTTT	CASSLEAGGVTGELFF
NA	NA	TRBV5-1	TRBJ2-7	TGCGCCAGCAGCTTGATAAGTGACACGTCCTACGAGCAGTACTTC	CASSLISDTSYEQYF
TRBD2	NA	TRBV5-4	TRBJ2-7	TGTGCCAGCAGCACCCGGGAGGGCGGTTCCCACGAGCAGTACTTC	CASSTREGGSHEQYF
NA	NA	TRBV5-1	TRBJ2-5	TGCGCCAGCAGCTTGGTCGGGTCAGGGGAGGAGACCCAGTACTTC	CASSLVGSGEETQYF
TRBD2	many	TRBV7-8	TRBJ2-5	TGTGCCAGCAGCTTCTACTCTATCTGGAGCGGGAGGAATAGGCCTCGAGAGACCCAGTACTTC	CASSFYSIWSGRNRPRETQYF
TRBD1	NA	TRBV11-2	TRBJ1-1	TGTGCCAGCAGCTTAGTTGCAGGGGGGTTCTTT	CASSLVAGGFF
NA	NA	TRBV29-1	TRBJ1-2	TGCACCGTTGGAGCTTTAAACTATGGCTACACCTTC	CTVGALNYGYTF
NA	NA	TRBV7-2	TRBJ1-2	TGTGCCAGCAGCTTAAGACAACAGAATAGCTACACCTTC	CASSLRQQNSYTF
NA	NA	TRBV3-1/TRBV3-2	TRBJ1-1	TGTGCCAGCAGCCAAGATCAGGGCGGGGCGAACACTGAAGCTTTCTTT	CASSQDQGGANTEAFF
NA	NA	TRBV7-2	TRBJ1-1	TGTGCCAGCAGCACGGACATGAACACTGAAGCTTTCTTT	CASSTDMNTEAFF
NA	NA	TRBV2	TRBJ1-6	TGTGCCAGCAGAAAACGGACATTGTATAATTCACCCCTCCACTTT	CASRKRTLYNSPLHF
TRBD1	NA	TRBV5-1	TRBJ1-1	TGCGCCAGCAGCCGTGACAGGGTGAACACTGAAGCTTTCTTT	CASSRDRVNTEAFF
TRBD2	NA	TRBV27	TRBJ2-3	TGTGCCAGCACCAAGACTAGCGGGGGCAACATTCCTAGCACAGATACGCAGTATTTT	CASTKTSGGNIPSTDTQYF
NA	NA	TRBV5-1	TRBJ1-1	TGCGCCAGCAGCGTGCAGGAATTTAACACTGAAGCTTTCTTT	CASSVQEFNTEAFF
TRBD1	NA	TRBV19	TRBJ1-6	TGTGCCAGTAGTATAAACCCGACAGGGGGCGATTCACCCCTCCACTTT	CASSINPTGGDSPLHF
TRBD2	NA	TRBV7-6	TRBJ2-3	TGTGCCAGCAGCCAAGGGACTAGCGGGAGAGGTGATACGCAGTATTTT	CASSQGTSGRGDTQYF
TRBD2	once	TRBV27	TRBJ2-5	TGTGCCAGCAGTTCCCCTCGGGCCGGGGAGGGGACCCAGTACTTC	CASSSPRAGEGTQYF
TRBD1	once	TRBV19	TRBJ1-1	TGTGCCAGTAGTCGGCCGGGACAGGGTACCCCTGAAGCTTTCTTT	CASSRPGQGTPEAFF
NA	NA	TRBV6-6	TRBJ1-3	TGTGCCAGCAAGGTTTGGGGGCGCGGAAACACCATATATTTT	CASKVWGRGNTIYF
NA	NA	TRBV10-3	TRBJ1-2	TGTGCCATCAGTGAGGAGGGACATTATGGCTACACCTTC	CAISEEGHYGYTF
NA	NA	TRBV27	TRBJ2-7	TGTGCCAGCAGTTCTAATACCGAGAACTCCTACGAGCAGTACTTC	CASSSNTENSYEQYF
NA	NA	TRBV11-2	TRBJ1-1	TGTGCCAGCAGCTTAGATGCACAGGGAGCGAACACTGAAGCTTTCTTT	CASSLDAQGANTEAFF
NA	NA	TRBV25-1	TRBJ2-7	TGTGCCAGCAGTGAACCCTCCGGGATGGAAGGCGAGCAGTACTTC	CASSEPSGMEGEQYF
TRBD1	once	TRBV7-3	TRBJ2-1	TGTGCCAGCAGCTTAGGGACAGGGTTGTACAATGAGCAGTTCTTC	CASSLGTGLYNEQFF
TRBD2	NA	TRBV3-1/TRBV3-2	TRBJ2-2	TGTGCCAGCAGCCCTCCGGGACTAGCGGGTAGGGGGGCCGGGGAGCTGTTTTTT	CASSPPGLAGRGAGELFF
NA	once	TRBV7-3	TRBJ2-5	TGTGCCAGCAGCTTATCCCCGGTACAAGAGACCCAGTACTTC	CASSLSPVQETQYF